This T cell receptor (beta chain) is drawn from a study of naive and memory T cell subsets. In this sample, this clonotype turned up many times. The beta constant-region primer was an equimolar mix of two oligonucleotides covering TRBC1 and TRBC2. Ligated cDNA was amplified by four rounds of PCR with nested alpha and beta constant-region primers and SP2. TCRdb used MiXCR to reprocess the UMI-ligation and nested PCR reads, holding one entry per CDR3 protein. Counted here are just over 80,000 distinct CDR3 sequences, about 10% occurring once; the ten biggest clones make up roughly 1.2%. Germline values: CDR1 GTSNPN, CDR2 SVGIG (reference sequence). The CDR3 runs 11 residues. V lost 0 bases and J 17 bases, leaving 13 bases between the germline ends.

What was sequenced was naive CD8+ T cells from blood. The chain recombines TRBV30 with TRBJ1-4; tentative D call: TRBD1 (5 bases). The sequence was collected from a human donor in good health. Here the CDR3 DNA reads TGTGCCTGGAGTGTTGGGGCCGAGGGTTTTTTT. This translates into CAWSVGAEGFF.